This TCR beta chain was documented in a study of technical replicates of blood from a few donors. Some clones are missing from TCRdb's copy, which holds only in-frame ones; the method was immunoSEQ multiplex PCR. The table records about 70,000 clones, about 94% of them present only once. Trimming cost V 4 bases and J 4 bases, with 10 bases left between them. The CDR3 loop spans 13 amino acids. The germline gives CDR1 SQVTM, CDR2 ANQGSEA. The V gene is TRBV29-1, the J gene TRBJ1-4; tentative D call: TRBD1 (5 bases). The TCR was taken from a human donor in good health. Sequences were obtained from T cells isolated from PBMCs. CDR3 DNA: TGCAGCGTTGCCGACAGCCATAATGAAAAACTGTTTTTT. Its protein is CSVADSHNEKLFF.